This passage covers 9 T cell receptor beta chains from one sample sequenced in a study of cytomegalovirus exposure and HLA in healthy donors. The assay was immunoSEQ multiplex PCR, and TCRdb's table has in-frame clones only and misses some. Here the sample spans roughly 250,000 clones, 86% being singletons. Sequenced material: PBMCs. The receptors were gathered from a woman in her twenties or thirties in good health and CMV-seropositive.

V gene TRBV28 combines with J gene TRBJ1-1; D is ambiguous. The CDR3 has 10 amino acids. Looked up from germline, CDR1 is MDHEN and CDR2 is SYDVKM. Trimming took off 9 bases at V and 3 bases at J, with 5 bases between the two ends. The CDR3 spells CARIYTEAFF. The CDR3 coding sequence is TGTGCCAGAATATACACTGAAGCTTTCTTT.

Written as DNA, the CDR3 is TGTGCCAGCAGCCGAGAAACCAATCAGCCCCAGCATTTT. Translation: CASSRETNQPQHF. This chain connects TRBV11-2 to TRBJ1-5; no clear D gene. CDR1 and CDR2 from the germline V gene are SGHAT and FQNNGV. This CDR3 region has 13 residues. Trimming shortened V by 5 bases and J by 3 bases, and 8 bases separated the two germline ends.

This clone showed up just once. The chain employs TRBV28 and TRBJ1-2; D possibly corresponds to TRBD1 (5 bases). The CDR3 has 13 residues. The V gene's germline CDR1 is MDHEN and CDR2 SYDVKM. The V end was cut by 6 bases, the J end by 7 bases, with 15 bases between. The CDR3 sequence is CASRSAGGGGYTF. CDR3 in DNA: TGTGCCAGCAGGAGCGCCGGGGGAGGTGGCTACACCTTC.

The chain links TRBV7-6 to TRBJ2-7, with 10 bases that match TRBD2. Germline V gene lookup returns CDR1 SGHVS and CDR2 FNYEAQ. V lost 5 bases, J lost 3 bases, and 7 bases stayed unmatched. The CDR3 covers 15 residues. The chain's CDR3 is CASSLTLAGVYEQYF. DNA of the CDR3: TGTGCCAGCAGCCTGACCCTAGCGGGAGTCTACGAGCAGTACTTC.

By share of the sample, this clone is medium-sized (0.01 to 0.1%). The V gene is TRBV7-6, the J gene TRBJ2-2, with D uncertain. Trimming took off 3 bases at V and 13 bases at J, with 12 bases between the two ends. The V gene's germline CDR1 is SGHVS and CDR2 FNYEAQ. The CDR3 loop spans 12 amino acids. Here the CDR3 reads CASSLLSRRLFF. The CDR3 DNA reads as TGTGCCAGCAGCTTGCTCTCCCGGAGGCTGTTTTTT. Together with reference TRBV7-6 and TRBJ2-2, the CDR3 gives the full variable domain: GAGVSQSPRYKVTKRGQDVALRCDPISGHVSLYWYRQALGQGPEFLTYFNYEAQQDKSGLPNDRFSAERPEGSISTLTIQRTEQRDSAMYRCASSLLSRRLFFGEGSRLTVL.

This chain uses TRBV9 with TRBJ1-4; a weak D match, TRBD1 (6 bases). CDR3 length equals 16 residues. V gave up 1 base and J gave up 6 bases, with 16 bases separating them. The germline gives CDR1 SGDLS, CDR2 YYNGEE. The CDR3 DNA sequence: TGTGCCAGCAGCGTATCCCCGGGGCCAGGGGATGAAAAACTGTTTTTT. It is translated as CASSVSPGPGDEKLFF.

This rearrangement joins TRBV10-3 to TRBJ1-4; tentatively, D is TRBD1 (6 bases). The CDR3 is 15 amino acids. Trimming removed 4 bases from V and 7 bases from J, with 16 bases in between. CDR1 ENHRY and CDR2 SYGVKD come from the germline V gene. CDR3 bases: TGTGCCATCAGTGCTAAGTGGTCAGGGGTTGAAAAACTGTTTTTT. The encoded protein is CAISAKWSGVEKLFF.

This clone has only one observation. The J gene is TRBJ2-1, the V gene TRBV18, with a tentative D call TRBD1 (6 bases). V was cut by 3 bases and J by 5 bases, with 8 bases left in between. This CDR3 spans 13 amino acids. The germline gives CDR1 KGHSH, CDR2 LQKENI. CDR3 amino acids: CASSPQGNNEQFF. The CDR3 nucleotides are TGTGCCAGCTCACCCCAGGGGAACAATGAGCAGTTCTTC.

DNA of the CDR3: TGTGCCAGTAGTACGCAGGGGAGCAAAGAAAAACTGTTTTTT. It is translated as CASSTQGSKEKLFF. This rearrangement joins TRBV19 to TRBJ1-4; the D gene is possibly TRBD1 (6 bases). Trimming removed 4 bases from V and 8 bases from J, with 14 bases in between. Germline V gene lookup returns CDR1 LNHDA and CDR2 SQIVND (reference sequence). The CDR3 sequence is 14 residues long.